The 17 T cell receptor beta chains below come from one sample, sequenced in a study of high-grade serous ovarian cancer treatment subgroups. The tumor samples were collected prior to definitive surgery or chemotherapy. The data were produced by immunoSEQ multiplex PCR, yet TCRdb's version contains in-frame clones alone and is incomplete. This sample has approximately 2,100 clones, with over 70% found just once. Sequenced: tumor tissue. The receptors stem from a human donor with high-grade serous ovarian cancer.

The chain links TRBV13 to TRBJ2-2; D is unclear. Trimming left V 0 bases short and J 6 bases short, with 5 bases between. The germline gives CDR1 PRHDT, CDR2 FYEKMQ (reference sequence). This CDR3 spans 13 amino acids. For the CDR3, the DNA is TGTGCCAGCAGCTTAGGGGGTCCCGGGGAGCTGTTTTTT. Protein product: CASSLGGPGELFF. Full variable domain (remainder filled in from reference TRBV13 and TRBJ2-2): AAGVIQSPRHLIKEKRETATLKCYPIPRHDTVYWYQQGPGQDPQFLISFYEKMQSDKGSIPDRFSAQQFSDYHSELNMSSLELGDSALYFCASSLGGPGELFFGEGSRLTVL.

This sequence joins TRBV7-3 and TRBJ2-1; 11 bases match TRBD2. V trimming: 3 bases; J trimming: 9 bases; junction bases outside the gene matches: 7. From germline, CDR1 is SGHTA and CDR2 FQGTGA. The length of the CDR3 is 15 residues. The DNA for the CDR3 is TGTGCCAGCAGCTTTAGCGGGGGGGTAATCAGTGAGCAGTTCTTC. As protein: CASSFSGGVISEQFF.

The rearrangement links TRBV7-2 to TRBJ2-7; D possibly corresponds to TRBD1 (5 bases). This CDR3 is 12 amino acids long. CDR1 is SGHTA, CDR2 FQGNSA, per germline. V was trimmed by 6 bases and J by 4 bases, leaving 10 bases between them. CDR3 sequence (DNA): TGTGCCAGCAGTTCGGACATTTACGAGCAGTACTTC. This codes for CASSSDIYEQYF.

The V gene is TRBV19, the J gene TRBJ2-3, with D unclear. The CDR3 has 13 amino acids. Trimming cost V 2 bases and J 6 bases, with 9 bases left between them. The germline V gene encodes CDR1 LNHDA and CDR2 SQIVND (reference sequence). CDR3 residues: CASSIRLGDTQYF. The CDR3 DNA follows: TGTGCCAGTAGTATACGGTTGGGGGATACGCAGTATTTT. The whole variable domain, filled in from reference TRBV19 and TRBJ2-3, reads DGGITQSPKYLFRKEGQNVTLSCEQNLNHDAMYWYRQDPGQGLRLIYYSQIVNDFQKGDIAEGYSVSREKKESFPLTVTSAQKNPTAFYLCASSIRLGDTQYFGPGTRLTVL.

This chain links TRBV29-1 with TRBJ1-5; weak D call: TRBD1 (5 bases). The CDR3 covers 13 residues. Germline CDR1 reads SQVTM; CDR2 reads ANQGSEA. Trimming stripped 4 bases from V and 2 bases from J, with 9 bases between. In nucleotides, the CDR3 is TGCAGCGTTGGGGGGGGTGGCAATCAGCCCCAGCATTTT. It translates to CSVGGGGNQPQHF. Using reference TRBV29-1 and TRBJ1-5 for the parts outside the CDR3, the full variable domain is SAVISQKPSRDICQRGTSLTIQCQVDSQVTMMFWYRQQPGQSLTLIATANQGSEATYESGFVIDKFPISRPNLTFSTLTVSNMSPEDSSIYLCSVGGGGNQPQHFGDGTRLSIL.

CDR3 residues: CASSPYRQTKNTEAFF. In DNA form, the CDR3 reads TGTGCCAGCAGTCCTTATCGACAGACAAAGAACACTGAAGCTTTCTTT. This chain connects TRBV28 to TRBJ1-1; TRBD1 is a possible D gene (5 bases). Germline CDR1 reads MDHEN; CDR2 reads SYDVKM. The CDR3 contains 16 residues. The V end lost 5 bases, the J end lost 1 base, and 17 bases lay between the germline ends.

The chain employs TRBV27 and TRBJ2-4, with 11 nucleotides matching TRBD1. V gave up 4 bases and J gave up 7 bases; unmatched junction bases: 12. This CDR3 has 17 amino acids. Germline-derived CDR1 and CDR2 are MNHEY and SMNVEV (reference sequence). In DNA, the CDR3 is TGTGCCAGCAGTTCAGGCCCCGGACAGGGGGCGCGTAACATTCAGTACTTC. It is translated as CASSSGPGQGARNIQYF.

The V and J genes are TRBV5-8 and TRBJ2-7, with a tentative D call TRBD1 (6 bases). Per germline, CDR1 SGHTS and CDR2 YDEGEE. The CDR3 runs to 13 residues. Between the trimmed V and J ends, which lost 0 bases and 5 bases, there was a span of 9 bases. The CDR3: CASSLGRGDEQYV. The CDR3 bases are TGTGCCAGCAGCTTGGGCAGGGGCGACGAGCAGTACGTC.

The chain employs TRBV19 and TRBJ1-2; D is unresolved. Germline-derived CDR1 and CDR2 are LNHDA and SQIVND (reference sequence). The CDR3 has 13 residues. Trimming removed 3 bases at V and 8 bases at J, with 13 bases between. The CDR3 DNA reads as TGTGCCAGTAGTATGGTATTTTCGGAGGGCTACACCTTC. Its protein product is CASSMVFSEGYTF.

The genes are TRBV7-9 and TRBJ2-7; maybe TRBD1 (6 bases). V lost 4 bases, J lost 2 bases, and 12 bases lay in between. CDR1 is SEHNR, CDR2 FQNEAQ, per germline (reference sequence). This CDR3 region has 14 residues. The CDR3 reads CASSSFGQTYEQYF. The DNA for the CDR3 is TGTGCCAGCAGCTCATTCGGACAGACCTACGAGCAGTACTTC. The variable domain in full, with the rest retrieved from reference TRBV7-9 and TRBJ2-7, is DTGVSQNPRHKITKRGQNVTFRCDPISEHNRLYWYRQTLGQGPEFLTYFQNEAQLEKSRLLSDRFSAERPKGSFSTLEIQRTEQGDSAMYLCASSSFGQTYEQYFGPGTRLTVT.

The V and J genes are TRBV5-5 and TRBJ2-7; D gene ambiguous. The V end was cut by 6 bases, the J end by 3 bases, with 19 bases between. The germline V gene has CDR1 SGHKS and CDR2 YYEKEE (reference sequence). This CDR3 has 15 amino acids. DNA of the CDR3: TGTGCCAGCATCCGGACCCCGGTTGAATTCTACGAGCAGTACTTC. Protein product: CASIRTPVEFYEQYF.

The V and J genes are TRBV4-3 and TRBJ2-7; perhaps TRBD1 as D (5 bases). Germline V CDR1 and CDR2: LGHNA, YSLEER. V was trimmed by 0 bases and J by 0 bases, leaving 21 bases between them. The CDR3 totals 19 residues. The CDR3 coding sequence is TGCGCCAGCAGCCAAGAGACCCCCCAGACAGCGAGTAGCTCCTACGAGCAGTACTTC. It codes for CASSQETPQTASSSYEQYF.

V and J are TRBV7-3 and TRBJ1-1; no clear D gene. The ends were cut back, 1 base at V and 1 base at J, with 7 bases in the middle. This CDR3 is 14 amino acids long. Germline loops: CDR1 SGHTA, CDR2 FQGTGA. Here the CDR3 DNA reads TGTGCCAGCAGCTTAAACCCCGGGAACACTGAAGCTTTCTTT. It translates to CASSLNPGNTEAFF.

In its sample, this clone was seen once. The CDR3 region has the DNA TGTGCCAGCTCAGCAGATAATTCACCCCTCCACTTT. Its translation is CASSADNSPLHF. The chain recombines TRBV18 with TRBJ1-6; D ambiguous. This CDR3 is 12 amino acids long. Deletions cut 5 bases from V and 5 bases from J, with 4 bases between. In germline, CDR1 is KGHSH, CDR2 LQKENI.

The rearrangement links TRBV5-5 to TRBJ1-1, with unresolved D. Per the germline V gene, CDR1 is SGHKS and CDR2 is YYEKEE (reference sequence). The ends were cut back, 0 bases at V and 0 bases at J, with 6 bases in the middle. The CDR3 consists of 14 residues. The CDR3 nucleotides are TGTGCCAGCAGCTTGGTTACCTTGAACACTGAAGCTTTCTTT. Protein product: CASSLVTLNTEAFF.

V usage is TRBV14 and J usage is TRBJ2-7; unclear D gene. The ends were cut back, 8 bases at V and 5 bases at J, with 13 bases in the middle. The germline V gene encodes CDR1 SGHDN and CDR2 FVKESK. CDR3 length equals 12 residues. The CDR3 DNA is TGTGCCAGCTCGTCTGTACGACACGAGCAGTACTTC. Protein product: CASSSVRHEQYF.

The chain carries TRBV29-1 and TRBJ2-3; 7 nucleotides match TRBD1. Unmatched junction bases numbered 16, after V lost 7 bases and J lost 6 bases. Germline lookup yields CDR1 SQVTM and CDR2 ANQGSEA. The CDR3 totals 15 residues. The CDR3 is CSGQGVTGVYDTQYF. The DNA of the CDR3 is TGCAGCGGACAGGGCGTGACCGGTGTTTACGATACGCAGTATTTT.